These 16 T cell receptor beta chains originate from one sample sequenced in a study of blood T cell repertoires in COVID-19. Profiling relied on immunoSEQ multiplex PCR, and the TCRdb table lists in-frame clones only, not all of them. The repertoire holds 250,000 or so clones, with about 86% as singletons. The sequenced material came from peripheral blood. All receptors derive from a man between 60 and 75 years old with acute or convalescent COVID-19.

The V and J genes are TRBV18 and TRBJ1-3; D gene uncertain. CDR1 KGHSH and CDR2 LQKENI come from the germline V gene. The V gene lost 5 bases and the J gene lost 0 bases, with 8 bases spanning the gap. The CDR3 is 14 residues long. The CDR3 nucleotides read TGTGCCAGCTCAGGACTGATCTCTGGAAACACCATATATTTT. Translated: CASSGLISGNTIYF.

This clone is a singleton in its sample. This chain links TRBV5-1 with TRBJ2-1; TRBD2 agrees at 7 bases. Trimming took 3 bases from V and 5 from J; bases not matched to a gene: 5. The CDR3 sequence is 14 residues long. CDR1 SGHRS and CDR2 YFSETQ come from the germline V gene. The CDR3 DNA is TGCGCCAGCAGCTACAGCGGGACTGACAATGAGCAGTTCTTC. Translating gives CASSYSGTDNEQFF. Full variable domain (outside the CDR3, taken from reference TRBV5-1 and TRBJ2-1): KAGVTQTPRYLIKTRGQQVTLSCSPISGHRSVSWYQQTPGQGLQFLFEYFSETQRNKGNFPGRFSGRQFSNSRSEMNVSTLELGDSALYLCASSYSGTDNEQFFGPGTRLTVL.

V gene TRBV7-2 combines with J gene TRBJ1-6; 11 bases line up with TRBD1. Germline V gene data show CDR1 as SGHTA and CDR2 as FQGNSA. The ends lost 2 bases at V and 13 bases at J; junction bases unmatched: 7. This CDR3 is built from 15 residues. CDR3 nucleotides: TGTGCCAGCAGCTTATATGGACAGGGGGCGCCTCCCCTCCACTTT. This translates into CASSLYGQGAPPLHF.

The chain uses TRBV4-3 and TRBJ1-2; perhaps TRBD1 as D (5 bases). Trimming pared 0 bases from V and 8 bases from J, leaving 10 bases between. From germline, CDR1 is LGHNA and CDR2 YSLEER. CDR3 size: 13 residues. The CDR3 sequence is CASSQDRRGGYTF. The CDR3 nucleotides are TGCGCCAGCAGCCAAGATCGGAGGGGCGGCTACACCTTC.

This clone was observed a single time. This rearrangement joins TRBV19 to TRBJ1-2, with TRBD1 as a possible D gene (6 bases). The V gene lost 3 bases and the J gene lost 3 bases, with 14 bases spanning the gap. The germline V gene encodes CDR1 LNHDA and CDR2 SQIVND (reference sequence). There are 15 residues in the CDR3. CDR3 DNA sequence: TGTGCCAGTAGTATTGGTCCAGGGGACCACTATGGCTACACCTTC. This codes for CASSIGPGDHYGYTF.

This clone has just a few counts. V and J are TRBV27 and TRBJ2-7, with 7 bases that match TRBD1. The germline gives CDR1 MNHEY, CDR2 SMNVEV (reference sequence). The CDR3 loop spans 16 amino acids. After removal of 5 bases from V and 0 bases from J, the junction contained 10 bases not matched to a gene. The CDR3 loop reads CASSKPGQTSSYEQYF. CDR3 DNA sequence: TGTGCCAGCAGTAAACCGGGACAGACCAGCTCCTACGAGCAGTACTTC.

V and J are TRBV24-1 and TRBJ1-4, with TRBD1 matching 9 bases. Germline V gene lookup returns CDR1 KGHDR and CDR2 SFDVKD. J lost 4 bases, V lost 4 bases, and 6 bases had no gene match. The CDR3 extends over 16 amino acids. For the CDR3, the DNA is TGTGCCACCAGTGAGGGGGGGACAGGGCATAATGAAAAACTGTTTTTT. Translated, it gives CATSEGGTGHNEKLFF.

The rearrangement links TRBV19 to TRBJ1-2; D gene ambiguous. Per germline, CDR1 LNHDA and CDR2 SQIVND (reference sequence). Trimming took 7 bases from V and 7 from J, leaving 25 bases between them. The CDR3 consists of 16 residues. DNA of the CDR3: TGTGCCAGTATAGTAAATACACGGAACGGTCGGAGTGGCTACACCTTC. Its translation is CASIVNTRNGRSGYTF.

This rearrangement joins TRBV7-3 to TRBJ1-2, with 11 bases matching TRBD1. Germline CDR1 reads SGHTA; CDR2 reads FQGTGA. The CDR3 extends over 16 amino acids. V shed 2 bases and J 6 bases; nucleotides not matched to a gene: 8. CDR3 coding DNA: TGTGCCAGCAGCTTATCCCTCGGACAGGGGGCAGATGGCTACACCTTC. Translation gives CASSLSLGQGADGYTF.

This clone was detected a few times. The chain couples TRBV30 to TRBJ2-1; 7 bases are shared with TRBD1. The germline CDR1 and CDR2 sequences are GTSNPN and SVGIG (reference sequence). The CDR3 is 15 amino acids. J was trimmed by 5 bases and V by 3 bases; bases with no gene match: 10. The CDR3 loop reads CAWRKKGAVHNEQFF. In DNA form, the CDR3 reads TGTGCCTGGAGAAAAAAGGGGGCTGTGCACAATGAGCAGTTCTTC.

This clone is a singleton in its sample. The identical CDR3 is also encoded by other nucleotide sequences in the sample. The chain uses TRBV2 and TRBJ2-3; perhaps TRBD2 as D (7 bases). The V and J ends lost 4 bases and 2 bases respectively, with 10 bases between them. The CDR3 extends over 14 amino acids. Germline CDR1 SNHLY, CDR2 FYNNEI. The CDR3 nucleotides read TGTGCCAGCAGTGGGGGGGGGCTCACAGATACGCAGTATTTT. This gives the protein CASSGGGLTDTQYF.

This clone showed up just a few times. The genes are TRBV5-1 and TRBJ1-1; a weak D match, TRBD1 (5 bases). This CDR3 contains 15 residues. V was clipped by 4 bases and J by 1 base, with 14 bases between them. Germline assignment: CDR1 SGHRS and CDR2 YFSETQ. The CDR3 is CASSRGPQANTEAFF. CDR3 nucleotides: TGCGCCAGCAGCCGCGGCCCACAGGCGAACACTGAAGCTTTCTTT.

V is TRBV28 and J is TRBJ1-5; TRBD1 is a possible D gene (5 bases). In germline, CDR1 is MDHEN, CDR2 SYDVKM. V was trimmed by 1 base and J by 0 bases, leaving 16 bases between them. The length of the CDR3 is 18 residues. This CDR3 reads CASSLSRVGTYSNQPQHF. The CDR3 region has the DNA TGTGCCAGCAGTTTATCCCGGGTAGGGACTTATAGCAATCAGCCCCAGCATTTT.

The V gene is TRBV5-4, the J gene TRBJ2-5; 10 bases match TRBD2. This CDR3 has 18 residues. Looked up from germline, CDR1 is SGHNT and CDR2 is YYREEE (reference sequence). Trimming removed 2 bases from V and 3 bases from J; junction bases left unmatched: 13. In DNA form, the CDR3 reads TGTGCCAGCAGCTTACGGGCTAGCGGGAGTGCGGTAGAAGAGACCCAGTACTTC. Translation: CASSLRASGSAVEETQYF.

The V gene is TRBV7-3, the J gene TRBJ2-5; TRBD2 matches 7 bases. Germline values: CDR1 SGHTA, CDR2 FQGTGA. The length of the CDR3 is 13 residues. J gave up 4 bases and V 5 bases, and 4 bases lay outside the gene matches. The DNA of the CDR3 is TGTGCCAGCAGCGGCGGGAGAGTAGAGACCCAGTACTTC. Translation gives CASSGGRVETQYF.

The CDR3 sequence is CASSLATGTGGQQYF. Here the CDR3 DNA reads TGCGCCAGCAGCTTGGCAACCGGGACAGGGGGCCAGCAGTACTTC. This chain uses TRBV5-1 with TRBJ2-7; TRBD1 matches 12 bases. This CDR3 has 15 amino acids. The junction had 6 bases not matched to a gene; V was cut back by 0 bases and J by 8 bases. Germline V gene data show CDR1 as SGHRS and CDR2 as YFSETQ.